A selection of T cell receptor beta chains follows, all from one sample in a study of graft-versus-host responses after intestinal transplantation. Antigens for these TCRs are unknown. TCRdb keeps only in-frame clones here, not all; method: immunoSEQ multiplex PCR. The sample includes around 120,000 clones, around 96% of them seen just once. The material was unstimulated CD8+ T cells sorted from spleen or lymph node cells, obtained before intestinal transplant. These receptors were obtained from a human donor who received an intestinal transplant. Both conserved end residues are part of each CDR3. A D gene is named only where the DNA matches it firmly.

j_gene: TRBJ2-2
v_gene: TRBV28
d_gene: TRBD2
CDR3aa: CASRVAGGQGGELFF

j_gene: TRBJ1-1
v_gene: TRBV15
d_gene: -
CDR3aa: CATSRDRLTSEAFF

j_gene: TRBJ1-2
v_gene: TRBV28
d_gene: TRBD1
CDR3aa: CASSPRQGVYGYTF

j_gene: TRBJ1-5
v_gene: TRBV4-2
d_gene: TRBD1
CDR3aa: CASSQETGGYQPQHF

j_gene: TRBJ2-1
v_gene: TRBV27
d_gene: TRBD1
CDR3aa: CASSLGTAIPYNEQFF

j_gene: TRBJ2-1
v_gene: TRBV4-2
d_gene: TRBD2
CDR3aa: CASSPVGLAGRYDEQFF

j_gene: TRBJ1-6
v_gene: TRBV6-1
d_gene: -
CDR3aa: CAARRGNSPLHF

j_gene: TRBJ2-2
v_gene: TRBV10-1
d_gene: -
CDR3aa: CASRENTGELFF

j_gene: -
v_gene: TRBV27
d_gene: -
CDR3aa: CASSFKGSYEATKQSYEQYF

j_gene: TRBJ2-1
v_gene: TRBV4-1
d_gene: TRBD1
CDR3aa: CASSQAGGEDEQFF

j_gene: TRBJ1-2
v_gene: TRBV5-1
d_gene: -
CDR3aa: CASSFRGYGYTF

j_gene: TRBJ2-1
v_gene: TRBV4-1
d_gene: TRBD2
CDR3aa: CASSLAGPSLYNEQFF

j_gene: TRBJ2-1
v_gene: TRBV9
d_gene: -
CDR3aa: CASSVLPGWRYNEQFF

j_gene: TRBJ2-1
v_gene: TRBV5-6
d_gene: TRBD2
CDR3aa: CASSSGSGNEQFF

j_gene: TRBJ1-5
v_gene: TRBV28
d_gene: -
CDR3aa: CASSLSSLNQPQHF

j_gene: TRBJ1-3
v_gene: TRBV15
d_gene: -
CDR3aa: CATSVTGSSGNTIYF

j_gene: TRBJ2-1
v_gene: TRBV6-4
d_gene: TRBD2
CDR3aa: CASSDSTSGSPYNEQFF

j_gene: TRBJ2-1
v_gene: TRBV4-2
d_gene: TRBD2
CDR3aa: CASSWRTSGRATYNEQFF

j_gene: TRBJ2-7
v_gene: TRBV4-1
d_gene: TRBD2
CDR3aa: CASSQKGLAGGYEQYF

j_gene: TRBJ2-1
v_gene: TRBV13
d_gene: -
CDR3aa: CASSLAEYNEQFF

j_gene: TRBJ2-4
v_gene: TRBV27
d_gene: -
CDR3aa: CASSSPAELAKNIQYF

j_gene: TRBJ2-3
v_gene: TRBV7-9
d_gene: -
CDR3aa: CASSLTGTSTDTQYF

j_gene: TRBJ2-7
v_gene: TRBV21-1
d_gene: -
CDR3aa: CASSKDPPGGYEQYF

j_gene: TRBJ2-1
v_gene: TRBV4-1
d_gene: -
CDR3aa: CASSPVGEAYNEQFF

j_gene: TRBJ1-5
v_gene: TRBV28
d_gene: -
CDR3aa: CASSLRHGQYSNQPQHF

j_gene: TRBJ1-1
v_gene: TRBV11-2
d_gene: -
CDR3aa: CASSLELLRAANTEAFF

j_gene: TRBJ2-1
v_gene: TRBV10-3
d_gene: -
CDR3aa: CATVRTDSYNEQFF

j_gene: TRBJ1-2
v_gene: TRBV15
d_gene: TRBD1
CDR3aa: CATASPPTGTGLNYGYTF

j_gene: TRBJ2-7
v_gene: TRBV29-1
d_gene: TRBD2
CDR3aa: CSTQGGTSGVQGTDYEQYF

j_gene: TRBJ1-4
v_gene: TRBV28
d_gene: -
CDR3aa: CASSLLSTNEKLFF

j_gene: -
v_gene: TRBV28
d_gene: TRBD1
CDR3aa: CASRLGQVHTYEQYF

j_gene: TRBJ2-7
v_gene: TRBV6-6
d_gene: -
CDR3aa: CASSRDWSSGEQYF

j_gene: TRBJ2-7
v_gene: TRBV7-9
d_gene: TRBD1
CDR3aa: CASSFGTGGGEQYF

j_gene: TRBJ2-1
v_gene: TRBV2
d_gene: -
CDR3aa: CASGLWENEQFF

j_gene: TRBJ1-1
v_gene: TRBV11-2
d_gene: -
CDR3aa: CASSFLNTEAFF

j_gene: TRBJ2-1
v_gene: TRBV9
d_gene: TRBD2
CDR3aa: CASSALAGGTPYNEQFF

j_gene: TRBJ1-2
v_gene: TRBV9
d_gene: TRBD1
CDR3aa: CASSVSQGANYGYTF

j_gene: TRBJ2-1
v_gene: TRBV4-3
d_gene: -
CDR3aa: CASSRRESRNEQFF

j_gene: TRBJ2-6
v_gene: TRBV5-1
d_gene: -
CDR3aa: CASSYFSRGPYLGANVLTF

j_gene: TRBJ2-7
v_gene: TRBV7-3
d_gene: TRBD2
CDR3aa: CASSPGPGGTYEQYF

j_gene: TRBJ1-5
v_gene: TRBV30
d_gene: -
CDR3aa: CAWSEGNQPQHF

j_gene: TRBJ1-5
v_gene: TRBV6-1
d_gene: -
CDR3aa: CASSERGESSQPQHF

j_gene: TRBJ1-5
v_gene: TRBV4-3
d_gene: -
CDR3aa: CASSQVRGAGQPQHF

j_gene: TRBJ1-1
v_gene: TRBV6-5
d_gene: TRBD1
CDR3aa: CASGQGASNTEAFF

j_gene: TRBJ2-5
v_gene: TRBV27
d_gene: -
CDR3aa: CASSLKQPTYETQYF

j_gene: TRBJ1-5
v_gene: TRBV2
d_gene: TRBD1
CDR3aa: CASSDHQGTGFLQPQHF

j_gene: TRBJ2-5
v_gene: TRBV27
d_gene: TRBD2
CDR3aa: CASSLLGVDSAGEAETQYF

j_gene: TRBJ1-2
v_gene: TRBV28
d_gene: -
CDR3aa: CASSLAYRVHHYGYTF

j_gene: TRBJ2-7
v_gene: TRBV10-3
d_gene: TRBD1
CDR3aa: CAISGPGTGVYEQYF